The 17 T cell receptor beta chains reported below all come from one sample, sequenced in a study of shared clonotypes between healthy human individuals. This table comes from immunoSEQ multiplex PCR, and its TCRdb copy is limited to in-frame clones, with some not included. The data hold 550,000 to 800,000 clones, with roughly 70% observed a single time. The sequenced material came from memory CD4+ T cells sorted from blood. The subset denotes: CD45RA-negative fraction. These receptors were obtained from a woman aged 25 to 39 in good health.

The chain is built from TRBV5-1 and TRBJ2-1; 7 bases are a match to TRBD1. The CDR3 covers 15 residues. With 5 bases clipped from V and 3 bases from J, the junction kept 8 bases outside the gene matches. CDR1 is SGHRS, CDR2 YFSETQ, per germline. For the CDR3, the DNA is TGCGCCAGCAGTAAGGGAGACAGGGACTACAATGAGCAGTTCTTC. Its protein product is CASSKGDRDYNEQFF.

The chain uses TRBV29-1 and TRBJ2-1; D call uncertain. The length of the CDR3 is 12 residues. V lost 4 bases and J 9 bases, leaving 13 bases between the germline ends. The V gene's germline CDR1 is SQVTM and CDR2 ANQGSEA. The CDR3 nucleotides are TGCAGCGTTGTAATCGTAGGCGGTGAGCAGTTCTTC. This gives the protein CSVVIVGGEQFF.

This clone is a singleton in its sample. The chain carries TRBV6-5 and TRBJ1-1; D gene uncertain. The CDR3 totals 13 residues. V lost 6 bases and J lost 4, with 12 bases in between. The germline CDR1 and CDR2 sequences are MNHEY and SVGAGI. CDR3 region: CASSQALSTEAFF. The CDR3 nucleotides read TGTGCCAGCAGCCAAGCACTGTCCACTGAAGCTTTCTTT.

This CDR3 reads CASSSSGRLLDEQYF. The CDR3 DNA is TGTGCCAGCAGTTCAAGTGGGCGTCTCCTGGACGAGCAGTACTTC. The rearrangement joins TRBV28 to TRBJ2-7; D is unresolved. V was clipped by 4 bases and J by 5 bases, with 18 bases between them. In germline, CDR1 is MDHEN, CDR2 SYDVKM. There are 15 residues in the CDR3.

This clone was seen repeatedly, ten times or more. The chain has TRBV6-4 and TRBJ2-3; D may be TRBD1 or TRBD2 (6 bases each). Deletions cut 3 bases from V and 5 bases from J, with 15 bases between. The germline gives CDR1 MRHNA, CDR2 SNTAGT. The CDR3 consists of 15 residues. The chain's CDR3 is CASSESWGAGDTQYF. Here the CDR3 DNA reads TGTGCCAGCAGTGAGTCTTGGGGGGCTGGAGATACGCAGTATTTT.

This chain connects TRBV6-1 to TRBJ2-1; D is ambiguous. Germline V lookup: CDR1 MNHNS, CDR2 SASEGT. The CDR3 is 12 residues long. V was trimmed by 7 bases and J by 0 bases, leaving 4 bases between them. CDR3 amino acids: CASMPSYNEQFF. The CDR3 nucleotides are TGTGCCAGCATGCCCTCCTACAATGAGCAGTTCTTC.

This clone was counted a few times. The chain carries TRBV4-1 and TRBJ2-3, with D perhaps being TRBD1 or TRBD2 (5 bases each). V lost 3 bases and J lost 6, with 16 bases in between. CDR1 is MGHRA, CDR2 YSYEKL, per germline. This CDR3 is 15 amino acids long. CDR3 amino acids: CASSQGRAMADTQYF. The CDR3 DNA sequence: TGCGCCAGCAGCCAGGGGCGGGCGATGGCGGATACGCAGTATTTT.

The chain links TRBV2 to TRBJ2-1; 7 positions match TRBD2. V lost 5 bases to trimming and J lost 4 bases; unmatched junction nucleotides: 5. The CDR3 consists of 14 residues. Germline CDR1 and CDR2: SNHLY and FYNNEI. The CDR3 loop reads CASSSSSGYNEQFF. In DNA, the CDR3 is TGTGCCAGCAGTTCGAGTAGCGGGTACAATGAGCAGTTCTTC.

As concerns this clone: No conserved phenylalanine or tryptophan is present at the end of the CDR3, so a read error is the likely explanation. It is unclear where the CDR3 begins or ends on the DNA, so no DNA is shown, and the CDR3 is as TCRdb lists it. The rearrangement joins TRBV7-4 to TRBJ2-7; TRBD2, the D gene given by the table, was not confirmed from the DNA. The CDR3 totals 12 residues, both ends included. Germline V lookup: CDR1 SGHVT, CDR2 SQSDAQ. The CDR3 sequence: CASSLVALAGVS.

This clone was observed a handful of times. V is TRBV18 and J is TRBJ2-4; D is uncertain. This CDR3 is 15 amino acids long. CDR1 and CDR2 (germline): KGHSH, LQKENI. The V end lost 2 bases, the J end lost 3 bases, and 11 bases lay between the germline ends. In nucleotides, the CDR3 is TGTGCCAGCTCACCAATAGAAGGCGGCAAAAACATTCAGTACTTC. It codes for CASSPIEGGKNIQYF.

As regards this clone: This may arise from a read error, as a much more abundant clone is one base away. The chain combines TRBV13 with TRBJ2-7; TRBD2 matches 14 bases. CDR1 PRHDT and CDR2 FYEKMQ come from the germline V gene (reference sequence). The CDR3 has 15 residues. Trimming took 5 bases from V and 0 from J; bases not matched to a gene: 0. The CDR3 is CASSGTSGSSYEQYF. The CDR3 nucleotides are TGTGCCAGCAGCGGGACTAGCGGGAGCTCCTACGAGCAGTACTTC.

V gene TRBV19 combines with J gene TRBJ2-7; D remains unclear. The germline gives CDR1 LNHDA, CDR2 SQIVND (reference sequence). The CDR3 contains 11 residues. V lost 4 bases and J 5 bases, leaving 6 bases between the germline ends. CDR3 residues: CASSNVDEQYF. The CDR3, as DNA: TGTGCCAGTAGTAACGTCGACGAGCAGTACTTC.

The V and J genes are TRBV6-6 and TRBJ2-3; TRBD1 is a possible D gene (5 bases). Trimming left V 7 bases short and J 0 bases short, with 17 bases between. In germline, CDR1 is MNHNY, CDR2 SVGAGI (reference sequence). CDR3 length: 16 residues. Written as DNA, the CDR3 is TGTGCCAGCACAATATACCCCCAGGGCAGCACAGATACGCAGTATTTT. Protein product: CASTIYPQGSTDTQYF.

This rearrangement joins TRBV4-1 to TRBJ2-5; 9 nucleotides match TRBD2. CDR1 and CDR2 (germline): MGHRA, YSYEKL. V gave up 3 bases and J gave up 4 bases; unmatched junction bases: 12. This CDR3 spans 17 amino acids. CDR3 in amino acids: CASSQGAGGSQGETQYF. The CDR3 DNA reads TGCGCCAGCAGCCAGGGAGCGGGAGGTAGTCAGGGAGAGACCCAGTACTTC.

As for this clone: A much larger clone differs from this one at a single base, so this may be a read error. In the same sample, other DNA sequences code for this CDR3. The chain recombines TRBV7-9 with TRBJ2-7, with D perhaps assigned TRBD1 or TRBD2 (6 bases each). Trimming left V 0 bases short and J 7 bases short, with 7 bases between. Germline V gene lookup returns CDR1 SEHNR and CDR2 FQNEAQ (reference sequence). CDR3 size: 12 residues. As DNA, the CDR3 is TGTGCCAGCAGCTTAGCAGGGGGGGAGCAGTACTTC. Its translation is CASSLAGGEQYF.

The genes are TRBV10-1 and TRBJ2-5; perhaps TRBD1 as D (6 bases). Deletions cut 2 bases from V and 9 bases from J, with 16 bases between. This CDR3 has 14 amino acids. In germline, CDR1 is WNHNN, CDR2 SYGVQD (reference sequence). This CDR3 is CASSENLQGRAQYF. CDR3 nucleotides: TGCGCCAGCAGTGAGAACCTACAGGGAAGGGCCCAGTACTTC.

The chain recombines TRBV14 with TRBJ2-5; D may be TRBD1 or TRBD2 (5 bases each). CDR3 size: 14 residues. V lost 5 bases and J 3 bases, leaving 13 bases between the germline ends. The germline V gene encodes CDR1 SGHDN and CDR2 FVKESK. The CDR3 bases are TGTGCCAGCAGCGGGGGACGCCCGAAAGAGACCCAGTACTTC. As protein: CASSGGRPKETQYF.